This T cell receptor (beta chain) was captured in a study of T cell changes during pregnancy in multiple sclerosis. Produced via immunoSEQ multiplex PCR; TCRdb's table is partial and in-frame only. Here the sample spans about 77,000 clones, roughly 91% being singletons. Sequencing used peripheral blood, obtained after pregnancy. This TCR derives from a female donor in good health, enrolled as a control in a pregnancy study.

CDR3 amino acids: CASTRDSTYEQYF. The CDR3 bases are TGTGCCAGCACCAGAGACAGTACCTACGAGCAGTACTTC. This sequence joins TRBV6-1 and TRBJ2-7, with D perhaps matching TRBD1 (5 bases). The CDR3 length is 13 residues. CDR1 is MNHNS and CDR2 is SASEGT in the germline V gene. Trimming took 7 bases from V and 2 from J, leaving 12 bases between them.